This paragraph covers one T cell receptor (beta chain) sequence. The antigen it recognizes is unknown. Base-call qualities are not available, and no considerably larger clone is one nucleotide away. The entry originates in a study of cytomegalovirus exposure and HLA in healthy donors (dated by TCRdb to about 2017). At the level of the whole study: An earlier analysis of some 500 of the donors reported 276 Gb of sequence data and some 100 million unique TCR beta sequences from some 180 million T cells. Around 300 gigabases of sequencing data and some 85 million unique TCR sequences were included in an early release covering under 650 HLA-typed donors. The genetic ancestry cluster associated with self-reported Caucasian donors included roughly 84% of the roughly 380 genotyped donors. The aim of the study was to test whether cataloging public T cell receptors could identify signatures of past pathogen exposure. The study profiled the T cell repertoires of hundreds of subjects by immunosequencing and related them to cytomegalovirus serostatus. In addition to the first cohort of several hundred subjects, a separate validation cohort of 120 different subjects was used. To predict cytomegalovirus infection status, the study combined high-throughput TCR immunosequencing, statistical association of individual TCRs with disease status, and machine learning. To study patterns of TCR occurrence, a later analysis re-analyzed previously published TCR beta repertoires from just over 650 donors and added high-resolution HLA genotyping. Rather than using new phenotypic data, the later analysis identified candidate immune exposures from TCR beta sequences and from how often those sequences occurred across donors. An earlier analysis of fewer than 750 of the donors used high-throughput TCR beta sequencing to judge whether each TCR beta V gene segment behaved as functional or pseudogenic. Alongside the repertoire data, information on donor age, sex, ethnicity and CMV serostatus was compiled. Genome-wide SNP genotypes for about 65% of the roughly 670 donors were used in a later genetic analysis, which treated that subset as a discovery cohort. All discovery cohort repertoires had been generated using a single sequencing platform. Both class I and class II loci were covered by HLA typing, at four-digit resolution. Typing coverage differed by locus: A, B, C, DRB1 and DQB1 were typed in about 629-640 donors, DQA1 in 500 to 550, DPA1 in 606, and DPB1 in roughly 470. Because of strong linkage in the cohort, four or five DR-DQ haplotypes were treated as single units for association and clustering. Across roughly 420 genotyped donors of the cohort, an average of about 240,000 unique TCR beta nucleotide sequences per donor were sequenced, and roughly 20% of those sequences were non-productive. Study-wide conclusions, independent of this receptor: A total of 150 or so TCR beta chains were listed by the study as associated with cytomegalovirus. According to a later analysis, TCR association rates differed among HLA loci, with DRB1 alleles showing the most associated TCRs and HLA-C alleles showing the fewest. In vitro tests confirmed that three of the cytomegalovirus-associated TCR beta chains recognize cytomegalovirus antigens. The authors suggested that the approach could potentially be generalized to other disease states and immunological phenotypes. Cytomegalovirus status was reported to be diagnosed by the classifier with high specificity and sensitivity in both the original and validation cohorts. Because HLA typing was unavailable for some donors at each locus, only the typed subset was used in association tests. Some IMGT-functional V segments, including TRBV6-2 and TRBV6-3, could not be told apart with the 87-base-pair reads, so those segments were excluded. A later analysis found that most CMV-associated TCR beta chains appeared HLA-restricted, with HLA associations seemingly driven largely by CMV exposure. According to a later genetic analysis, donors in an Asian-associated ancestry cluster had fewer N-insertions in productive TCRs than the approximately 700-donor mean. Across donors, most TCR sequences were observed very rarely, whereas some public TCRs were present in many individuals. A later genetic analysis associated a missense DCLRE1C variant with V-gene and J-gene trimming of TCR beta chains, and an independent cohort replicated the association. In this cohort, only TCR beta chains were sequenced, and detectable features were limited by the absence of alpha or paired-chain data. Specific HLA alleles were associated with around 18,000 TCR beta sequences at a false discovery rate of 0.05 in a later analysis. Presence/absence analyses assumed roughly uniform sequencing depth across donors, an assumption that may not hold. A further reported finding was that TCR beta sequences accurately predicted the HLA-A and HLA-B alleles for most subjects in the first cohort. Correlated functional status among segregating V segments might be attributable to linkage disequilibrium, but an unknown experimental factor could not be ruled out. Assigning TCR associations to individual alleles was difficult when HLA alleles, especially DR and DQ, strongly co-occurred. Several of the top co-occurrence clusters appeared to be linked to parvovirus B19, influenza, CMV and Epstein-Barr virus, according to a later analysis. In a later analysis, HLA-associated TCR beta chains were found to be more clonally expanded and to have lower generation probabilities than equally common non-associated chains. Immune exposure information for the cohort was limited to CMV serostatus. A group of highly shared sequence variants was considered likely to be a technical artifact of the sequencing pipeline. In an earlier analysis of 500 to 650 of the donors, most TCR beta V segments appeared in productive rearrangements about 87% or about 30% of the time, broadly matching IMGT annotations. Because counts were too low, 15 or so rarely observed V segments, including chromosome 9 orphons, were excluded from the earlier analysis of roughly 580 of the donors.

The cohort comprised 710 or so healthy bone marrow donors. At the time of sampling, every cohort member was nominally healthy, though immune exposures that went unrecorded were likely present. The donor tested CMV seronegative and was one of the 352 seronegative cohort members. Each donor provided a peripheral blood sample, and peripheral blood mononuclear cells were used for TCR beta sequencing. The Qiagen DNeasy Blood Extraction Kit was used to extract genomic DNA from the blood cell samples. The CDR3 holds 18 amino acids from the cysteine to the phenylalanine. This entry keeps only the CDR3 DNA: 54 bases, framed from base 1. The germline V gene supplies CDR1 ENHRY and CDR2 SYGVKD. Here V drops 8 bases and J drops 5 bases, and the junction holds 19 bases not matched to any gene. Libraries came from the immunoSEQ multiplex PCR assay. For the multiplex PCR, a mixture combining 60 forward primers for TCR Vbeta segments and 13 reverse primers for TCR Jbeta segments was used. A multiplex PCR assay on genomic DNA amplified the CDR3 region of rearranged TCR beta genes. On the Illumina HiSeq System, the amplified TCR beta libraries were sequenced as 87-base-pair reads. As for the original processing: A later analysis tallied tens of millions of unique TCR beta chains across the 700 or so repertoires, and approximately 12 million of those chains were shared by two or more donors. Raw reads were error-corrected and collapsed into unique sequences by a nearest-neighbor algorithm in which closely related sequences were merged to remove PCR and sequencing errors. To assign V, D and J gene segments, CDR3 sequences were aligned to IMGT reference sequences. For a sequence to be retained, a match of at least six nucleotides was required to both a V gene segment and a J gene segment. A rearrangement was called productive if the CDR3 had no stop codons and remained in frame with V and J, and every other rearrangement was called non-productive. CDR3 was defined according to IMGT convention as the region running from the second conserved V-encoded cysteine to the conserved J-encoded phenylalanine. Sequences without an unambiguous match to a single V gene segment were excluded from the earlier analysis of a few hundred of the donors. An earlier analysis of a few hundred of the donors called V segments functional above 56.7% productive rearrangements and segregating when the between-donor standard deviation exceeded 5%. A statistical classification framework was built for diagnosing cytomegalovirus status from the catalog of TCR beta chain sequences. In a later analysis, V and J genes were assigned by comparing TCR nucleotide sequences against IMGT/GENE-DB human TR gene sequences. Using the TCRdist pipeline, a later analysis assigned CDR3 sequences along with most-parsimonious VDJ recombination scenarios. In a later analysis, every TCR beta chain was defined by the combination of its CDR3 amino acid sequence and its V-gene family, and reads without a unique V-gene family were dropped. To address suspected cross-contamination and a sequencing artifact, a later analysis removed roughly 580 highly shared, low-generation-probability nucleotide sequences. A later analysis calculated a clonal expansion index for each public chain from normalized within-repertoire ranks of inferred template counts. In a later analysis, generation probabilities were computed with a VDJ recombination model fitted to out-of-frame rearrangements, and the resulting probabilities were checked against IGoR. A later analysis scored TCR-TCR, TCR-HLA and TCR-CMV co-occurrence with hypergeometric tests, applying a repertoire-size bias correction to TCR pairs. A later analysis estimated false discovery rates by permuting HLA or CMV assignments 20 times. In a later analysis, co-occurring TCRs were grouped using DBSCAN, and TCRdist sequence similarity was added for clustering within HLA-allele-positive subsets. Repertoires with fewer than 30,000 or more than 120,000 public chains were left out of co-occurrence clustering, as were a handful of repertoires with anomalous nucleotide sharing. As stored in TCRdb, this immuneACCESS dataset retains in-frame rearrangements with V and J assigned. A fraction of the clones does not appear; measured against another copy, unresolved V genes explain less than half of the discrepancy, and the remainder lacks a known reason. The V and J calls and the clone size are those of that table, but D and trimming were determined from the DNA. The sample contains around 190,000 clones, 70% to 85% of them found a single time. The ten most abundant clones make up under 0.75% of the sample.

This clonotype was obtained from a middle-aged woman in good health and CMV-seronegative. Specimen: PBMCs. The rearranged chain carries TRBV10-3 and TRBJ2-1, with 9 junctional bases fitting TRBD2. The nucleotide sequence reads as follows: TGTGCCATCCAGAAAGGTGGCGGGAGGGCCCTCGACGACAATGAGCAGTTCTTC. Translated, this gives CAIQKGGGRALDDNEQFF.